This record covers a single T cell receptor (beta chain). Allocation to cohorts depended on clinical history reported by the participants. Two consecutive negative NP/OP PCR tests, clearance, or resolved symptoms defined Cohort 3 recovery. The CDR3 extends over 14 amino acids. Germline V gene lookup returns CDR1 SGHTA and CDR2 FQGNSA. Trimming left V 1 base short and J 0 bases short, with 5 bases between. The data stem from a study of blood T cell repertoires in COVID-19. Study details: The United States, Italy and Spain provided the acute and convalescent COVID-19 samples. Sources were T cells, B-cell-depleted T cells, or PBMCs; the material itself was cDNA or gDNA.

Method: immunoSEQ multiplex PCR; TCRdb's copy keeps in-frame clones and lacks some. The table lists about 330,000 clones, around 87% of them singletons. This TCR was recovered from a woman in her 30s who had recovered from COVID-19. This rearrangement joins TRBV7-2 to TRBJ2-3; unclear D gene. Sequencing was carried out using PBMCs or T cells enriched from blood (not recorded which). The CDR3 here is CASSLGHSTDTQYF. CDR3 coding DNA: TGTGCCAGCAGCTTAGGGCACAGCACAGATACGCAGTATTTT.